The present entry profiles one T cell receptor beta chain with its context. What it binds is unknown. This sample stems from a study of T cell responses to AZD1222 COVID-19 vaccine. The overall study: Second-dose groups at about 4 or about 12 weeks were pooled. Regarding the study as a whole: Most donors were white British, females outnumbered males, and clonal diversity was possibly underestimated. Baseline serology detected seropositivity in only six AZD1222 recipients. Per reports, nearly half of all spike-specific TCRs target regions that are unmutated in variants.

Assay: immunoSEQ multiplex PCR; the TCRdb copy retains only in-frame clones and omits some. The table includes 85,000 to 95,000 clones, around 87% detected once. V was trimmed by 7 bases and J by 3 bases, leaving 13 bases between them. Germline V gene sequence: CDR1 LNHDA, CDR2 SQIVND (reference sequence). This CDR3 region has 14 residues. The receptor's source is an adult in good health. The chain couples TRBV19 to TRBJ1-5; D is ambiguous. The source was peripheral blood, collected on day 0 of AZD1222 vaccination. CDR3: CASTGVTLNQPQHF. The CDR3 coding sequence is TGTGCCAGTACCGGTGTGACCCTCAATCAGCCCCAGCATTTT.